Following are 7 T cell receptor beta chains from one sample sequenced in a study of blood T cell repertoires in COVID-19 (dated by TCRdb to about 2020). Libraries came from the immunoSEQ multiplex PCR assay. TCRdb limited this immuneACCESS table to in-frame rearrangements with V and J called. A share of clones is missing; checked studies link under half to unresolved V genes, and the rest is unexplained. This sample comprises around 130,000 clones, roughly 80% of them detected only once. The ten largest account for roughly 15% of the sample. The sequenced sample consisted of peripheral blood. These receptors all stem from a woman aged 45 to 65 with acute or convalescent COVID-19.

Turning to this clone: At one of its ends the junction is not consistent with the germline gene, which may arise from a read error. This chain joins TRBV14 and TRBJ2-3, with a weak D call TRBD2 (5 bases). CDR1 is SGHDN, CDR2 FVKESK, per germline. This CDR3 contains 13 residues. The CDR3: CASSLSGTNTQYF. The CDR3 nucleotides read TGTGCCAGCAGCCTAAGCGGCACAAATACGCAGTATTTT.

This clone was picked up a small number of times. The V and J genes are TRBV5-6 and TRBJ1-2; no firm D call. CDR1 is SGHDT and CDR2 is YYEEEE in the germline V gene. The CDR3 sequence is 11 residues long. Trimming took 2 bases from V and 5 from J, leaving 4 bases between them. CDR3 region: CASSFHYGYTF. The DNA for the CDR3 is TGTGCCAGCAGCTTTCATTATGGCTACACCTTC.

This clone was counted once. V is TRBV9 and J is TRBJ1-2, with D maybe TRBD1 (6 bases). V lost 4 bases to trimming and J lost 5 bases, with 12 bases between them. Germline V gene data show CDR1 as SGDLS and CDR2 as YYNGEE. The CDR3 is 13 amino acids. CDR3 amino acids: CASSLTGLYGYTF. Here the CDR3 DNA reads TGTGCCAGCAGCCTGACAGGCCTGTATGGCTACACCTTC.

This clone turned up a few times. The chain carries TRBV6-1 and TRBJ1-1, with D unclear. V was clipped by 2 bases and J by 6 bases, with 19 bases between them. CDR3 length equals 16 residues. The germline CDR1 and CDR2 sequences are MNHNS and SASEGT. CDR3 sequence: CASSESQRNGYAEAFF. The CDR3 DNA is TGTGCCAGCAGTGAAAGTCAGAGGAATGGATACGCTGAAGCTTTCTTT.

This chain joins TRBV19 and TRBJ2-7; D unresolved. The V gene lost 6 bases and the J gene lost 3 bases, with 12 bases spanning the gap. From germline, CDR1 is LNHDA and CDR2 SQIVND (reference sequence). CDR3 length: 13 residues. The CDR3 bases are TGTGCCAGTAGGCCTCGACGCGGCTACGAGCAGTACTTC. Residues: CASRPRRGYEQYF.

The CDR3 region is CASSRQPTSGGPQETQYF. In DNA form, the CDR3 reads TGCGCCAGCAGCCGCCAACCCACTAGCGGGGGGCCCCAAGAGACCCAGTACTTC. The chain links TRBV4-1 to TRBJ2-5; 12 bases map to TRBD2. The CDR3 is 18 amino acids. The V segment lost 4 bases and the J segment 1 base; nucleotides outside the gene matches: 10. The germline gives CDR1 MGHRA, CDR2 YSYEKL.

V usage is TRBV9 and J usage is TRBJ1-3, with D hard to call. Per germline, CDR1 SGDLS and CDR2 YYNGEE. The CDR3 is made up of 15 amino acids. Trimming shortened V by 4 bases and J by 0 bases, and 11 bases separated the two germline ends. As DNA, the CDR3 is TGTGCCAGCAGCTTGACACTCAGCTCTGGAAACACCATATATTTT. This translates into CASSLTLSSGNTIYF.